The 22 T cell receptor beta chains given below trace back to one sample, sequenced in a study of blood T cell repertoires in COVID-19. Data came from immunoSEQ multiplex PCR; TCRdb stores just in-frame clones and leaves some out. The sample contains about 130,000 clones, 85% of which appear only once. The sequenced material came from peripheral blood. Every receptor here comes from a man older than 75 with active or convalescent COVID-19.

This clone was observed a single time. This chain connects TRBV10-1 to TRBJ2-7; D perhaps matches TRBD1 (5 bases). Trimming took off 6 bases at V and 3 bases at J, with 18 bases between the two ends. In germline, CDR1 is WNHNN, CDR2 SYGVQD (reference sequence). The CDR3 contains 15 residues. The CDR3 region is CASSPRVARLYEQYF. Here the CDR3 DNA reads TGCGCCAGCAGCCCCAGGGTAGCCAGGCTCTACGAGCAGTACTTC.

The rearrangement uses TRBV9 and TRBJ2-5; TRBD2 agrees at 10 bases. J was trimmed by 2 bases and V by 0 bases; bases with no gene match: 4. Germline V gene sequence: CDR1 SGDLS, CDR2 YYNGEE. The CDR3 runs to 16 residues. The CDR3 DNA is TGTGCCAGCAGCGTAGATCCAGCGGGGGGGCAAGAGACCCAGTACTTC. Translating gives CASSVDPAGGQETQYF.

This chain uses TRBV5-6 with TRBJ2-1; TRBD1 matches at 7 bases. CDR3 length equals 13 residues. Trimming cost V 4 bases and J 7 bases; bases outside gene matches: 5. Per the germline V gene, CDR1 is SGHDT and CDR2 is YYEEEE. DNA for the CDR3: TGTGCCAGCAGCAAGGGGGCTTGGAATGAGCAGTTCTTC. As protein: CASSKGAWNEQFF. Supplemented by reference TRBV5-6 and TRBJ2-1, the full variable domain reads DAGVTQSPTHLIKTRGQQVTLRCSPKSGHDTVSWYQQALGQGPQFIFQYYEEEERQRGNFPDRFSGHQFPNYSSELNVNALLLGDSALYLCASSKGAWNEQFFGPGTRLTVL.

This sequence joins TRBV29-1 and TRBJ2-4, with 8 bases lining up with TRBD1. The CDR3 extends over 18 amino acids. The V gene's germline CDR1 is SQVTM and CDR2 ANQGSEA. CDR3 sequence reads: CSPEGTGITLLAKNIQYF. For the CDR3, the DNA is TGCAGTCCTGAGGGGACAGGTATTACCCTTCTAGCCAAAAACATTCAGTACTTC.

The sample holds one count of this clone. The chain has TRBV7-2 and TRBJ1-4; a weak D match, TRBD1 (6 bases). Germline V lookup: CDR1 SGHTA, CDR2 FQGNSA. The CDR3 covers 16 residues. The ends were cut back, 3 bases at V and 7 bases at J, with 18 bases in the middle. CDR3 in DNA: TGTGCCAGCAGCTTTGTTGGGAACAGGGCGGGTGAAAAACTGTTTTTT. Encoded protein: CASSFVGNRAGEKLFF.

This chain joins TRBV7-3 and TRBJ2-2, with a tentative D call TRBD2 (7 bases). This CDR3 comprises 16 residues. V gave up 5 bases and J gave up 6 bases, with 19 bases separating them. The V gene's germline CDR1 is SGHTA and CDR2 FQGTGA. The CDR3 reads CASSPTAAGAAGELFF. CDR3 DNA: TGTGCCAGCAGCCCGACGGCTGCGGGGGCCGCCGGGGAGCTGTTTTTT.

The genes are TRBV7-2 and TRBJ2-4; perhaps TRBD2 as D (6 bases). Trimming took 5 bases from V and 1 from J, leaving 9 bases between them. This CDR3 has 14 amino acids. Germline CDR1 is SGHTA and CDR2 is FQGNSA. The CDR3 is CASSVRGAKNIQYF. CDR3 DNA: TGTGCCAGCAGCGTACGGGGGGCCAAAAACATTCAGTACTTC.

This clone was counted only a few times. The V call is TRBV29-1, the J call TRBJ1-1; D gene uncertain. Per germline, CDR1 SQVTM and CDR2 ANQGSEA. The ends were cut back, 6 bases at V and 0 bases at J, with 11 bases in the middle. CDR3 size: 13 residues. The DNA of the CDR3 is TGCAGCGTCTTGTCGGGGTTGAACACTGAAGCTTTCTTT. It translates to CSVLSGLNTEAFF.

The genes are TRBV6-4 and TRBJ2-7; D might be TRBD1 (6 bases). Trimming cost V 2 bases and J 1 base, with 18 bases left between them. CDR1 is MRHNA, CDR2 SNTAGT, per germline. This CDR3 region has 17 residues. Here the CDR3 DNA reads TGTGCCAGCAGTGACCATTCAGAAAGGGGGTCTTCCTACGAGCAGTACTTC. Its protein is CASSDHSERGSSYEQYF.

The rearrangement joins TRBV11-2 to TRBJ1-2; no definite D call. Trimming left V 1 base short and J 5 bases short, with 8 bases between. The CDR3 covers 13 residues. Germline V gene sequence: CDR1 SGHAT, CDR2 FQNNGV. CDR3: CASSLGAGYGYTF. The CDR3 DNA reads as TGTGCCAGCAGCTTAGGGGCCGGTTATGGCTACACCTTC. The entire variable domain, with the rest obtained from reference TRBV11-2 and TRBJ1-2, is as follows: EAGVAQSPRYKIIEKRQSVAFWCNPISGHATLYWYQQILGQGPKLLIQFQNNGVVDDSQLPKDRFSAERLKGVDSTLKIQPAKLEDSAVYLCASSLGAGYGYTFGSGTRLTVV.

This sequence joins TRBV19 and TRBJ1-2; 8 bases fit TRBD1. The germline V gene encodes CDR1 LNHDA and CDR2 SQIVND (reference sequence). The CDR3 totals 12 residues. With 6 bases clipped from V and 6 bases from J, the junction kept 3 bases outside the gene matches. The CDR3 reads CASRDRDDGYTF. CDR3 DNA sequence: TGTGCCAGTAGGGACAGGGATGATGGCTACACCTTC.

V gene TRBV14 combines with J gene TRBJ2-5; D unclear. Trimming left V 5 bases short and J 1 base short, with 14 bases between. This CDR3 contains 15 residues. Germline values: CDR1 SGHDN, CDR2 FVKESK. The CDR3: CASSATLGPQETQYF. CDR3 nucleotide sequence: TGTGCCAGCAGCGCTACACTGGGCCCCCAAGAGACCCAGTACTTC.

The rearrangement joins TRBV7-9 to TRBJ2-3, with 15 bases identical to TRBD2. This CDR3 contains 18 residues. The germline CDR1 and CDR2 sequences are SEHNR and FQNEAQ (reference sequence). Trimming took 1 base from V and 3 from J; bases not matched to a gene: 5. CDR3 residues: CASSLGTSGGARTDTQYF. For the CDR3, the DNA is TGTGCCAGCAGCTTAGGGACTAGCGGGGGGGCCCGAACAGATACGCAGTATTTT.

The V gene is TRBV7-3, the J gene TRBJ2-3, with TRBD2 matching over 13 bases. Germline CDR1 SGHTA, CDR2 FQGTGA. CDR3 length: 15 residues. Germline trimming cut 5 bases from V and 4 bases from J; bases unmatched to any gene: 3. CDR3 in DNA: TGTGCCAGCAGCAGGGGACTAGCGGGACCAGATACGCAGTATTTT. Translating gives CASSRGLAGPDTQYF.

V is TRBV11-2 and J is TRBJ2-7; maybe TRBD1 (6 bases). Trimming removed 5 bases at V and 5 bases at J, with 13 bases between. The CDR3 sequence is 13 residues long. The germline gives CDR1 SGHAT, CDR2 FQNNGV. As DNA, the CDR3 is TGTGCCAGCAGCAGTACAGGGTTCGACGAGCAGTACTTC. This gives the protein CASSSTGFDEQYF.

Only one count was recorded for this clone. J is TRBJ1-5 and V is TRBV28, with 10 bases that match TRBD1. Germline V gene lookup returns CDR1 MDHEN and CDR2 SYDVKM. This CDR3 has 15 amino acids. V shed 5 bases and J 9 bases; nucleotides not matched to a gene: 10. Here the CDR3 reads CASSPGTGAGSPQHF. Written as DNA, the CDR3 is TGTGCCAGCAGTCCCGGGACAGGGGCGGGATCGCCCCAGCATTTT. The entire variable domain, with the rest obtained from reference TRBV28 and TRBJ1-5, is as follows: DVKVTQSSRYLVKRTGEKVFLECVQDMDHENMFWYRQDPGLGLRLIYFSYDVKMKEKGDIPEGYSVSREKKERFSLILESASTNQTSMYLCASSPGTGAGSPQHFGDGTRLSIL.

This sequence joins TRBV7-2 and TRBJ2-1, with 11 bases aligning to TRBD2. This CDR3 has 15 amino acids. CDR1 and CDR2 from the germline V gene are SGHTA and FQGNSA. V gave up 6 bases and J gave up 4 bases; unmatched junction bases: 5. The CDR3 DNA sequence: TGTGCCAGCAGTCCACTAGCGGGGGTTTACAATGAGCAGTTCTTC. The encoded protein is CASSPLAGVYNEQFF.

This clone has only a few counts. The V call is TRBV4-3, the J call TRBJ1-2, with 9 bases lining up with TRBD1. Germline CDR1 reads LGHNA; CDR2 reads YSLEER. V lost 0 bases to trimming and J lost 7 bases; unmatched junction nucleotides: 9. This CDR3 region has 16 residues. The CDR3: CASSQDPTGGHFGYTF. In nucleotides, the CDR3 is TGCGCCAGCAGCCAAGATCCAACAGGGGGCCATTTTGGCTACACCTTC.

This clone has more than one count but fewer than ten. The chain is built from TRBV13 and TRBJ2-5; TRBD1 matches at 7 bases. The V and J ends lost 6 bases and 1 base, in that order; junction bases with no gene match: 8. There are 15 residues in the CDR3. Germline-derived CDR1 and CDR2 are PRHDT and FYEKMQ (reference sequence). CDR3 protein: CASSPTGTAQETQYF. CDR3 in DNA: TGTGCCAGCAGTCCGACCGGGACAGCCCAAGAGACCCAGTACTTC.

The rearrangement uses TRBV9 and TRBJ2-3, with TRBD1 as a possible D gene (6 bases). Looked up from germline, CDR1 is SGDLS and CDR2 is YYNGEE. The V end lost 4 bases, the J end lost 4 bases, and 10 bases lay between the germline ends. This CDR3 is built from 13 residues. The CDR3 region is CASSPTGSDTQYF. Here the CDR3 DNA reads TGTGCCAGCAGCCCCACAGGGTCAGATACGCAGTATTTT.

The V gene is TRBV15, the J gene TRBJ2-7, with D maybe TRBD1 (7 bases). The germline V and J ends were trimmed by 0 bases and 3 bases, with 12 bases remaining between them. The CDR3 runs 15 residues. Per germline, CDR1 LNHNV and CDR2 YYDKDF (reference sequence). The CDR3 bases are TGTGCCACCAGCAGAGAGGCGGGACAGCTCTACGAGCAGTACTTC. Translating it yields CATSREAGQLYEQYF.

The CDR3 spells CASSVTGTSGDTQYF. CDR3 bases: TGTGCCAGCAGCGTAACCGGGACTAGCGGGGATACGCAGTATTTT. This chain links TRBV9 with TRBJ2-3; 12 bases match TRBD2. Germline CDR1 SGDLS, CDR2 YYNGEE. After removal of 1 base from V and 6 bases from J, the junction contained 3 bases not matched to a gene. CDR3 length equals 15 residues.